Shown below are 3 T cell receptor beta chains from a single sample sequenced in a study of blood T cell repertoires in COVID-19 (dated by TCRdb to 2020 to 2021). Receptors were amplified or captured by the immunoSEQ multiplex PCR assay. In its TCRdb copy, this immuneACCESS table keeps in-frame sequences only and misses some clones. Where compared with another copy, unresolved V genes explain less than half of these, and the others have no known cause. The sample table contains roughly 150,000 clones; only one count was recorded for more than 80% of them. The biggest ten clones account for approximately 10% of the sample. The source material was peripheral blood. The receptor source for this set is a human donor in a cohort sampled during active COVID-19.

The chain combines TRBV27 with TRBJ2-1, with 7 bases matching TRBD2. This CDR3 has 16 amino acids. Trimming removed 5 bases from V and 1 base from J; junction bases left unmatched: 8. Germline V lookup: CDR1 MNHEY, CDR2 SMNVEV (reference sequence). The CDR3 region is CASSLEGRGSYNEQFF. The CDR3, as DNA: TGTGCCAGCAGTCTCGAGGGGAGGGGTTCCTACAATGAGCAGTTCTTC.

V and J are TRBV29-1 and TRBJ1-1; 8 bases match TRBD1. The germline V gene has CDR1 SQVTM and CDR2 ANQGSEA. The CDR3 has 14 amino acids. V was pared by 1 base and J by 1 base, with 2 bases of the junction left unmatched. The CDR3 DNA follows: TGCAGCGTTGAAGGACAGGGGAGGAACACTGAAGCTTTCTTT. It is translated as CSVEGQGRNTEAFF.

CDR3 region: CASHLQENTEAFF. CDR3 DNA sequence: TGTGCCTCACACCTCCAGGAAAACACTGAAGCTTTCTTT. The chain combines TRBV10-3 with TRBJ1-1; D unresolved. Germline V lookup: CDR1 ENHRY, CDR2 SYGVKD. CDR3 length: 13 residues. Deletions cut 11 bases from V and 2 bases from J, with 15 bases between.